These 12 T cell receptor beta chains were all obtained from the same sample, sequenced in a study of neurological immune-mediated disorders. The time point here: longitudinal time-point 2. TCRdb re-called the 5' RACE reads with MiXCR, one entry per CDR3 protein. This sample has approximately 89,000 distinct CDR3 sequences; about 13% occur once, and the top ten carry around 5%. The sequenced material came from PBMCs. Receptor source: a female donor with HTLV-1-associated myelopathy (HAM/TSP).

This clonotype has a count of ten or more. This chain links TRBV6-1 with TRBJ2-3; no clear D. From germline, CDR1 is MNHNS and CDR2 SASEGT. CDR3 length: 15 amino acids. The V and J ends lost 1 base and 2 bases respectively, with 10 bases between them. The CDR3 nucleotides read TGTGCCAGCAGTGAAGATAGACTCCCCACAGATACGCAGTATTTT. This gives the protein CASSEDRLPTDTQYF.

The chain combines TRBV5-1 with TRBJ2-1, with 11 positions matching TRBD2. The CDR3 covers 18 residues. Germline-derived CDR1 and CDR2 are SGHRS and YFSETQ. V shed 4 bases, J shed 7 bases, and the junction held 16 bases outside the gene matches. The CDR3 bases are TGCGCCAGCAGCCGCGGACTAGCGGGTACTCAACCACGGAATGAGCAGTTCTTC. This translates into CASSRGLAGTQPRNEQFF.

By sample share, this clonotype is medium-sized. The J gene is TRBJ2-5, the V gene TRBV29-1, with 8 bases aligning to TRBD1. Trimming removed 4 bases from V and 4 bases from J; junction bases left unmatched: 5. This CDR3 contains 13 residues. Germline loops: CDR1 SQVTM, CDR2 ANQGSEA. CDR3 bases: TGCAGCGTTGGACAGGGGCGCGCAGAGACCCAGTACTTC. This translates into CSVGQGRAETQYF.

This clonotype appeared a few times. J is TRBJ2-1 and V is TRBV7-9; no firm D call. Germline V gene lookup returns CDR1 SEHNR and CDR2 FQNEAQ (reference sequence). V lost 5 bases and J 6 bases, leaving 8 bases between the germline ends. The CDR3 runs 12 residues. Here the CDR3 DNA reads TGTGCCAGCAGCAAGCAAGCCAATGAGCAGTTCTTC. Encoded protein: CASSKQANEQFF.

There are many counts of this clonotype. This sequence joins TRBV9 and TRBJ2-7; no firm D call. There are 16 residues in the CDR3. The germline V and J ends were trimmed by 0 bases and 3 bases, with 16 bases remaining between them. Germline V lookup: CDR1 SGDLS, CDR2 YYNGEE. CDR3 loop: CASSVVVNHRNYEQYF. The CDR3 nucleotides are TGTGCCAGCAGCGTAGTTGTCAACCACCGGAACTACGAGCAGTACTTC.

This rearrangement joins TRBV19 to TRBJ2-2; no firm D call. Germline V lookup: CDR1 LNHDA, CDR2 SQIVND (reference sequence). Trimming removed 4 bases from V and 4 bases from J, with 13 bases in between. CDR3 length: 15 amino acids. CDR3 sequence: CASSTYWASTGELFF. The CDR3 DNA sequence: TGTGCCAGTAGTACATACTGGGCGAGCACCGGGGAGCTGTTTTTT.

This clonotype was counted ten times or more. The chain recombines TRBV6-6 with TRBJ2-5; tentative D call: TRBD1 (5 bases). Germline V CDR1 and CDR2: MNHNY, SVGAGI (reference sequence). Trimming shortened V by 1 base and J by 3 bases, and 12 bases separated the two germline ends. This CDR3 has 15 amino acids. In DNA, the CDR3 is TGTGCCAGCAGTTACTATGGGGCAGGCGAAGAGACCCAGTACTTC. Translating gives CASSYYGAGEETQYF.

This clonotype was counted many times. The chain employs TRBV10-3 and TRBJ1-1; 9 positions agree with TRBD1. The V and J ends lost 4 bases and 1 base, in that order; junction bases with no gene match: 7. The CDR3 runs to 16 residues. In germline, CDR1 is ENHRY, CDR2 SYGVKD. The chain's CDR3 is CAISARDRAGNTEAFF. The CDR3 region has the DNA TGTGCCATCAGTGCCAGGGACAGGGCTGGGAACACTGAAGCTTTCTTT.

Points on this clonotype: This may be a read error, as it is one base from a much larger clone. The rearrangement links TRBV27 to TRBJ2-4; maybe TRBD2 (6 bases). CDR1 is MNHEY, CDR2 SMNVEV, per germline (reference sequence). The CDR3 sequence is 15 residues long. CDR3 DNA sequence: TGTGTCAGCAGTTCTGGCGGGGTAGCCAAAAACATTCAGTACTTC. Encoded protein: CVSSSGGVAKNIQYF.

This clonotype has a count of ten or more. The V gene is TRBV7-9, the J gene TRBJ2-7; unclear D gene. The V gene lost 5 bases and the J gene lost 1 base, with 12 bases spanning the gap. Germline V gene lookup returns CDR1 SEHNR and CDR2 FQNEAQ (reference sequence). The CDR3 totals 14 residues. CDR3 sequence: CASSPMPGSYEQYF. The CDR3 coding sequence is TGTGCCAGCAGCCCAATGCCGGGTTCCTACGAGCAGTACTTC.

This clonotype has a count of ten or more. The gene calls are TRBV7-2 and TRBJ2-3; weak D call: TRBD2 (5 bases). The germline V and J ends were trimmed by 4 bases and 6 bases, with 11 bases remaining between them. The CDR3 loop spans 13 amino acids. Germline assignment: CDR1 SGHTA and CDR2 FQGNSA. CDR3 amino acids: CASSSSGIDTQYF. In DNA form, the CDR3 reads TGTGCCAGCAGCTCAAGCGGAATTGATACGCAGTATTTT.

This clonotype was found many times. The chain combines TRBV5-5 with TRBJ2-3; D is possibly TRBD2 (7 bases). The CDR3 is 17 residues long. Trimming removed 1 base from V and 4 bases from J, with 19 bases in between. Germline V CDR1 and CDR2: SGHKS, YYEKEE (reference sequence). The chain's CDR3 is CASSLSRGGTAADTQYF. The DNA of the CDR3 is TGTGCCAGCAGCTTGAGTAGGGGGGGCACGGCCGCAGATACGCAGTATTTT.